The present entry profiles one TCR beta chain with its context. Its antigen is not known. The record originates from a study of T-cell memory formation after mild COVID-19. The study, taken as a whole, reports: Second-wave clones that peaked on day 37 lacked confirmed SARS-CoV-2 specificity. Shrinking CD4+ clones resided mostly in CM and EM, and CD8+ ones in EMRA.

TCRalpha and TCRbeta libraries used 5'RACE with constant-segment primers and UMIs. TCRdb ran MiXCR on the 5' RACE reads and lists one entry per CDR3 protein. The repertoire holds roughly 250,000 distinct CDR3 sequences, with 16% as singletons. In germline, CDR1 is KGHDR, CDR2 SFDVKD. V lost 4 bases and J 4 bases, leaving 8 bases between the germline ends. The CDR3 length is 13 residues. The receptor was isolated from a man between 18 and 29 years old who had mild COVID-19 (a few samples of this study predate the infection). Cell type and time point are not known. The chain employs TRBV24-1 and TRBJ2-3, with D unresolved. Sequenced input: PBMCs or a T cell subset sorted from them (not recorded which). The CDR3 reads CATSDLGSDTQYF. The CDR3 DNA reads as TGTGCCACCAGTGACCTGGGCTCAGATACGCAGTATTTT.